This TCR beta chain was identified in a study of identical twins. TCRdb reprocessed the 5' RACE reads with MiXCR, giving one entry per CDR3 protein. The table has some 730,000 distinct CDR3 sequences, around a sixth seen once. The V gene's germline CDR1 is MNHNS and CDR2 SASEGT. CDR3 length: 15 residues. Trimming took 7 bases from V and 1 from J, leaving 16 bases between them. In addition, the sample was reused for a study of T cells expressing NK-cell markers.

The TCR comes from a woman aged 18-29 years in good health. Sequenced: PBMCs. This chain connects TRBV6-1 to TRBJ1-1; no firm D call. CDR3 nucleotides: TGTGCCAGCAACGGTTACAGCGGCGGGAACACTGAAGCTTTCTTT. It encodes CASNGYSGGNTEAFF.